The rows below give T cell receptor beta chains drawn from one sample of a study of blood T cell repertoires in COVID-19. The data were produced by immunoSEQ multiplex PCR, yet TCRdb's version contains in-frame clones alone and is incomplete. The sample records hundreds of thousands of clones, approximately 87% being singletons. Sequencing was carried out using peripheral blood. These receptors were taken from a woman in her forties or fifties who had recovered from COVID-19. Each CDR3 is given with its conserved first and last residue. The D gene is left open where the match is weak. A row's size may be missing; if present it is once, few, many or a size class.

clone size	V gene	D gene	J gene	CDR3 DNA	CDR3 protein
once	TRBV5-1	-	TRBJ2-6	TGCGCCAGCAGCTTGGACTACTCTGGGGCCAACGTCCTGACTTTC	CASSLDYSGANVLTF
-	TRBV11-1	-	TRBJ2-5	TGTGCCAGCAGCTTCTCTCTGTCGGAGACCCAGTACTTC	CASSFSLSETQYF
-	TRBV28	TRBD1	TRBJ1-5	TGTGCCTCCTACGACAGGGGAAATTTTCAGCCCCAGCATTTT	CASYDRGNFQPQHF
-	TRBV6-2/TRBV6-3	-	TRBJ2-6	TGTGCCAGCAGTTACACGGGCAGGGGTGCGGCCAACGTCCTGACTTTC	CASSYTGRGAANVLTF
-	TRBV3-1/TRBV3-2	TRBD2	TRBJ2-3	TGTGCCAGCAGCCGTACATGGACTAGCGGGAGGGTCGTGAGGGCAGATACGCAGTATTTT	CASSRTWTSGRVVRADTQYF
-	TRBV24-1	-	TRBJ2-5	TGTGCCACCAGTGATTTTTCAGTACAAGAGACCCAGTACTTC	CATSDFSVQETQYF
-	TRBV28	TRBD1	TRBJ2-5	TGTGCCAGCAGTCCGGACCATCCCACAGGGGTGTACAGCTGGACCCAGTACTTC	CASSPDHPTGVYSWTQYF
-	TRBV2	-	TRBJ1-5	TGTGCCAGCAGACAGACCGTGAGCAATCAGCCCCAGCATTTT	CASRQTVSNQPQHF
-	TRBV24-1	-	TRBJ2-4	TGTGCCACCAGTGATCCACTGACCGGGGGAAACATTCAGTACTTC	CATSDPLTGGNIQYF
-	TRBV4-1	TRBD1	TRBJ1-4	TGCGCCAGCAGCCAGTCACAGGGGGGTTATGAAAAACTGTTTTTT	CASSQSQGGYEKLFF
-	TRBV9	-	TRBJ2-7	TGTGCCAGCAGCGAGGGGGCCGGGGGATTCTACGAGCAGTACTTC	CASSEGAGGFYEQYF
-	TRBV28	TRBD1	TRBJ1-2	TGTGCCAGCAGTATTCCGGGACAGGGGTATAATGGCTACACCTTC	CASSIPGQGYNGYTF
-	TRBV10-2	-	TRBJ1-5	TGCGCCAGCAGTGAAAACCGGGACAATCAGCCCCAGCATTTT	CASSENRDNQPQHF
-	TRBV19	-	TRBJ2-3	TGTGCCAGTAGTATCCCATTTAGCACAGATACGCAGTATTTT	CASSIPFSTDTQYF
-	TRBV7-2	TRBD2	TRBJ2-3	TGTGCCAGCAGCTTAGCTAGCGGGAGTGATACGCAGTATTTT	CASSLASGSDTQYF
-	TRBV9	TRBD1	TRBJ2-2	TGTGCCAGCAGCGGCCGACAGGGGGCTTTTTCAGGGCCCGGGGAGCTGTTTTTT	CASSGRQGAFSGPGELFF
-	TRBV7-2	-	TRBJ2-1	TGTGCCAGTCACAAGTGGGGCGGAACACCCTACAATGAGCAGTTCTTC	CASHKWGGTPYNEQFF
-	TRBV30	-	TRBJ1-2	TGTGCCTGGAGCCAGGGTTTCGTCTATGGCTACACCTTC	CAWSQGFVYGYTF
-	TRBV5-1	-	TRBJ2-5	TGCGCCAGCAGCGGGGGACTGGGAGAGACCCAGTACTTC	CASSGGLGETQYF
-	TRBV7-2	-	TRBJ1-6	TGTGCCAGCAGCCTCGACATCTATAATTCACCCCTCCACTTT	CASSLDIYNSPLHF
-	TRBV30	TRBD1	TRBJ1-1	TGTGCCTGGGGGGAAATTGCAGGACAGGGGACTTTCTTT	CAWGEIAGQGTFF
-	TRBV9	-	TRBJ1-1	TGTGCCAGCAGCGTAGGTCCCGGGGACACTGAAGCTTTCTTT	CASSVGPGDTEAFF
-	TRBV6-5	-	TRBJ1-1	TGTGCCAGCAGTTACTCGACGGGGTTCATGAACACTGAAGCTTTCTTT	CASSYSTGFMNTEAFF
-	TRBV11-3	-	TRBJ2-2	TGTGCCAGCAGCTTTAACGCAGGATCGAACACCGGGGAGCTGTTTTTT	CASSFNAGSNTGELFF
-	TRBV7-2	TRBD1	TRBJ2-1	TGTGCCAGCAGAGGACAGGTGGTTAGCTACAATGAGCAGTTCTTC	CASRGQVVSYNEQFF
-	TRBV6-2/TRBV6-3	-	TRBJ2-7	TGTGCCAGCAGTTCACGCAGGTTCTCCTACGAGCAGTACTTC	CASSSRRFSYEQYF
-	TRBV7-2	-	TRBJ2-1	TGTGCCAGCAGCCGTACAGGGAATGATGTTTTGAATGAGCAGTTCTTC	CASSRTGNDVLNEQFF
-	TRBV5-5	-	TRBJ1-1	TGTGCCAGCAGCACGGACAGAAAAGCTTTCTTT	CASSTDRKAFF
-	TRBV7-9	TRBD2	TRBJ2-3	TGTGCCAGCAGCTTGGGAGGGTCGAATCAGCCCCAGTATTTT	CASSLGGSNQPQYF
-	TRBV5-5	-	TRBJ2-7	TGTGCCAGCAGCTTGGAAGGGAGGGAGCAGTACTTC	CASSLEGREQYF
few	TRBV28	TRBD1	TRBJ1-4	TGTGCCAGCAGTTTAGATCAGGGGGCTAATGAAAAACTGTTTTTT	CASSLDQGANEKLFF
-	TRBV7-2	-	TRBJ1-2	TGTGCCAGCAGCTTCGGACAGAGAAAATGGGGCTACACCTTC	CASSFGQRKWGYTF
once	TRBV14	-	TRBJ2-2	TGTGCCAGCAGAACAGATGCGAACACCGGGGAGCTGTTTTTT	CASRTDANTGELFF